This T cell receptor (beta chain) stems from a study of CD8 T cells in ankylosing spondylitis. Whole-study results and caveats: A motif in TCR beta, a set of eight highly homologous variants, appeared characteristic of ankylosing spondylitis blood.

This clonotype was seen a handful of times. Antigen specificity is unknown. The CDR3 is made up of 13 amino acids. V was cut by 2 bases and J by 6 bases, with 11 bases left in between. Germline values: CDR1 SGHRS, CDR2 YFSETQ. TCRdb redid the calling of the 5' RACE reads with MiXCR, one entry per CDR3 protein. The sample comprises fewer than 750,000 distinct CDR3 sequences, roughly 19% of which are singletons, and about 19% rests with the top ten. This receptor was identified in a male donor with ankylosing spondylitis. This rearrangement joins TRBV5-1 to TRBJ1-2, with D perhaps TRBD1 (5 bases). The sequencing sample was made of blood, either unsorted or a sorted T cell fraction (not recorded which). CDR3 residues: CASSFEGRDGYTF. Written as DNA, the CDR3 is TGCGCCAGCAGCTTTGAGGGCAGGGATGGCTACACCTTC.